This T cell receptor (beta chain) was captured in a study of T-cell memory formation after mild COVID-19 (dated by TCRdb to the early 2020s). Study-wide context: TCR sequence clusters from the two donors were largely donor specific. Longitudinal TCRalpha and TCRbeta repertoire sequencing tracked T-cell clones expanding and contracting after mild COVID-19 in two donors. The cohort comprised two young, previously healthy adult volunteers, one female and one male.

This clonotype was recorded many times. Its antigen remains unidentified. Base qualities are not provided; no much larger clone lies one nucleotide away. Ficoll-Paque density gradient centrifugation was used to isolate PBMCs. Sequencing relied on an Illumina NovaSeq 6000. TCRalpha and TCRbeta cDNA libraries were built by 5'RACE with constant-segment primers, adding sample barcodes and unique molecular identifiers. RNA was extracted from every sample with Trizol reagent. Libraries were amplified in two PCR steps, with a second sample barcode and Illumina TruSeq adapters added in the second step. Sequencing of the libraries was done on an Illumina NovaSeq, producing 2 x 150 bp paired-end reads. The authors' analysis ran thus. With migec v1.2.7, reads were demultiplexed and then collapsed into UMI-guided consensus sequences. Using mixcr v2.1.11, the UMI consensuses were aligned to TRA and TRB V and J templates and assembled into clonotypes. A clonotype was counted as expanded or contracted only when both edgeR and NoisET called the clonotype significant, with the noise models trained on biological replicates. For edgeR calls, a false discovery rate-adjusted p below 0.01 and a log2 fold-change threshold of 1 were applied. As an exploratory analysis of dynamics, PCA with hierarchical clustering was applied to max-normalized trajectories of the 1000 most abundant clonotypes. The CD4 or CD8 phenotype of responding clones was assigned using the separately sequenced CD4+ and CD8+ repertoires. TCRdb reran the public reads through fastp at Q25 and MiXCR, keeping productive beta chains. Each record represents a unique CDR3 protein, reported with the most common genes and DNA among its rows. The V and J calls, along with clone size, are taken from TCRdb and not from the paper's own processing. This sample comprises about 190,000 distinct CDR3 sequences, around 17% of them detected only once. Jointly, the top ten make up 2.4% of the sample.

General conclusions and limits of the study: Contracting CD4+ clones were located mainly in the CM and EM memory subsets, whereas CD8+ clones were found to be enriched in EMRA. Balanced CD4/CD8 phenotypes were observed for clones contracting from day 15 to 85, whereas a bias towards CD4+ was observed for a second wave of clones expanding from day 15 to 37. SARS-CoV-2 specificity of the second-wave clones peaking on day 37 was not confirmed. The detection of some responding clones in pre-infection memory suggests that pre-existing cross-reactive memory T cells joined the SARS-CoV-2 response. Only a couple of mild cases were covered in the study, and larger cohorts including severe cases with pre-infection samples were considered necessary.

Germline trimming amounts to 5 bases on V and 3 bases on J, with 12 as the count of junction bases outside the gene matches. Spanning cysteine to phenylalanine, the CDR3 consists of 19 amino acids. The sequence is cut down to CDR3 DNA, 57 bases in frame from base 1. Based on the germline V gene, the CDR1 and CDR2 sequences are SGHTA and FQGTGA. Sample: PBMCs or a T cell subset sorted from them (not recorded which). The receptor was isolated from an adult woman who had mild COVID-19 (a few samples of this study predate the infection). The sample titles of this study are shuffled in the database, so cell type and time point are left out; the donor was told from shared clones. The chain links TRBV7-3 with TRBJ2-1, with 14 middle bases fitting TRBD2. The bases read TGTGCCAGCAGCCCCGCCGGGACTAGCGGGAGTGGGCTCTACAATGAGCAGTTCTTC. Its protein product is CASSPAGTSGSGLYNEQFF.